Below are 20 T cell receptor beta chains sequenced from a single sample in a study of blood T cells in healthy people across ages. Using a J-beta primer mix together with a sample-barcoded 5' primer, a second PCR was run for about 6 to 12 cycles. TCRdb called the 5' RACE reads again in MiXCR, with one record for every CDR3 protein. The sample holds hundreds of thousands of distinct CDR3 sequences, around 46% seen once. Material for sequencing was blood. Receptor source: a woman aged 55-69 years in good health.

This clonotype was counted a single time. This sequence joins TRBV3-1 and TRBJ2-3, with D possibly being TRBD2 (6 bases). Germline V CDR1 and CDR2: LGHDT, YNNKEL (reference sequence). This CDR3 has 16 residues. V was trimmed by 2 bases and J by 1 base, leaving 13 bases between them. DNA of the CDR3: TGTGCCAGCAGCCAACCCCCCACGGGGGGCACAGATACGCAGTATTTT. Translated, it gives CASSQPPTGGTDTQYF.

The CDR3 here is CASSEPGPGNTIYF. DNA of the CDR3: TGTGCCAGCAGTGAACCGGGGCCTGGAAACACCATATATTTT. The chain recombines TRBV28 with TRBJ1-3; maybe TRBD1 (5 bases). Germline V gene lookup returns CDR1 MDHEN and CDR2 SYDVKM. CDR3 length equals 14 residues. Trimming stripped 5 bases from V and 2 bases from J, with 10 bases between. The variable domain in full, with the rest retrieved from reference TRBV28 and TRBJ1-3, is DVKVTQSSRYLVKRTGEKVFLECVQDMDHENMFWYRQDPGLGLRLIYFSYDVKMKEKGDIPEGYSVSREKKERFSLILESASTNQTSMYLCASSEPGPGNTIYFGEGSWLTVV.

The chain combines TRBV21-1 with TRBJ2-4; no DNA check was done on the table's D call, TRBD1. TRBV21-1 is assigned pseudogene status. The CDR3 loop spans 19 amino acids. This CDR3 reads CASSKKERQGLAAKNIQYF. The CDR3, as DNA: TGTGCCAGCAGCAAAAAGGAGAGGCAGGGTCTAGCTGCCAAAAACATTCAGTACTTC.

The chain uses TRBV12-3 or TRBV12-4 and TRBJ2-3; 12 bases align to TRBD2. V was pared by 3 bases and J by 3 bases, with 7 bases of the junction left unmatched. The CDR3 is 17 residues long. This CDR3 reads CASSLFWTSGVTDTQYF. For the CDR3, the DNA is TGTGCCAGCAGTTTGTTTTGGACTAGCGGGGTTACAGATACGCAGTATTTT.

The chain employs TRBV7-9 and TRBJ2-3; D gene unclear. The V end lost 5 bases, the J end lost 2 bases, and 8 bases lay between the germline ends. This CDR3 is 13 amino acids long. The V gene's germline CDR1 is SEHNR and CDR2 FQNEAQ (reference sequence). The CDR3 DNA reads as TGTGCCAGCAGCAGAATTACCACAGATACGCAGTATTTT. Protein: CASSRITTDTQYF. Filled out from reference TRBV7-9 and TRBJ2-3, the complete variable domain reads DTGVSQNPRHKITKRGQNVTFRCDPISEHNRLYWYRQTLGQGPEFLTYFQNEAQLEKSRLLSDRFSAERPKGSFSTLEIQRTEQGDSAMYLCASSRITTDTQYFGPGTRLTVL.

There are a few counts of this clonotype. The rearrangement uses TRBV28 and TRBJ1-5; D gene ambiguous. The CDR3 extends over 13 amino acids. Trimming took 3 bases from V and 3 from J, leaving 6 bases between them. CDR1 and CDR2 from the germline V gene are MDHEN and SYDVKM. The CDR3 region has the DNA TGTGCCAGCAGTTTCCGACTCAATCAGCCCCAGCATTTT. Its protein is CASSFRLNQPQHF.

The chain recombines TRBV6-1 with TRBJ2-3; D uncertain. In germline, CDR1 is MNHNS, CDR2 SASEGT. Trimming shortened V by 9 bases and J by 0 bases, and 10 bases separated the two germline ends. The CDR3 has 13 amino acids. CDR3: CASNTGSTDTQYF. CDR3 nucleotide sequence: TGTGCCAGTAACACCGGGAGCACAGATACGCAGTATTTT.

The V and J genes are TRBV7-6 and TRBJ1-5; D possibly corresponds to TRBD1 (5 bases). The V gene lost 4 bases and the J gene lost 0 bases, with 10 bases spanning the gap. There are 15 residues in the CDR3. The germline V gene encodes CDR1 SGHVS and CDR2 FNYEAQ. CDR3 coding DNA: TGTGCCAGCAGCTCCGACAGTTTTAGCAATCAGCCCCAGCATTTT. This sequence encodes CASSSDSFSNQPQHF.

The rearrangement links TRBV20-1 to TRBJ2-4; TRBD1 might be the D (7 bases). The CDR3 extends over 14 amino acids. Germline lookup yields CDR1 DFQATT and CDR2 SNEGSKA (reference sequence). V shed 3 bases and J shed 3 bases, with 12 bases lying between them. The CDR3 DNA reads TGCAGTGCTAGGTGGGGGGACAGCAAAAACATTCAGTACTTC. Protein: CSARWGDSKNIQYF.

This rearrangement joins TRBV12-3 or TRBV12-4 to TRBJ2-3; D may correspond to TRBD1 or TRBD2 (7 bases each). Trimming cost V 5 bases and J 4 bases, with 22 bases left between them. CDR3 length: 17 amino acids. The CDR3 is CASSANRGGGSPDTQYF. CDR3 nucleotides: TGTGCCAGCAGTGCCAACCGAGGGGGCGGGAGCCCAGATACGCAGTATTTT.

This chain uses TRBV27 with TRBJ2-7; no definite D call. Germline CDR1 and CDR2: MNHEY and SMNVEV (reference sequence). The CDR3 has 13 amino acids. V gave up 10 bases and J gave up 0 bases, with 13 bases separating them. Here the CDR3 DNA reads TGTGCCACCCGACCTCTGAGCTCCTACGAGCAGTACTTC. Its translation: CATRPLSSYEQYF.

V is TRBV27 and J is TRBJ1-2; TRBD1 matches 12 bases. With V trimmed by 0 bases and J by 6 bases, 5 bases remained unmatched. This CDR3 has 16 residues. From germline, CDR1 is MNHEY and CDR2 SMNVEV (reference sequence). The CDR3 region is CASSLSGTGGRDGYTF. In nucleotides, the CDR3 is TGTGCCAGCAGTTTATCCGGGACAGGGGGCAGGGATGGCTACACCTTC.

The chain is built from TRBV20-1 and TRBJ2-3, with a possible D match to TRBD2 (6 bases). Germline loops: CDR1 DFQATT, CDR2 SNEGSKA (reference sequence). This CDR3 contains 15 residues. The V end lost 6 bases, the J end lost 4 bases, and 20 bases lay between the germline ends. The CDR3 DNA sequence: TGCAGTGCCTCCCTAGCGCTCCGCCTCGCAGATACGCAGTATTTT. Translated: CSASLALRLADTQYF.

V gene TRBV25-1 combines with J gene TRBJ2-3; possibly TRBD1 for D (5 bases). The V gene's germline CDR1 is MGHDK and CDR2 SYGVNS. Trimming shortened V by 2 bases and J by 2 bases, and 11 bases separated the two germline ends. The CDR3 has 15 residues. In nucleotides, the CDR3 is TGTGCCAGCAGTGAAGGGCAGGGTAACACAGATACGCAGTATTTT. Translation gives CASSEGQGNTDTQYF.

The chain combines TRBV5-1 with TRBJ1-5; D may be TRBD1 (6 bases). Germline V gene data show CDR1 as SGHRS and CDR2 as YFSETQ. CDR3 size: 18 residues. Trimming left V 3 bases short and J 1 base short, with 20 bases between. In DNA, the CDR3 is TGCGCCAGCAGCTCCGGGGACATTGGAAAGGGGAGCAATCAGCCCCAGCATTTT. Protein: CASSSGDIGKGSNQPQHF.

The chain has TRBV3-1 and TRBJ2-7; 7 nucleotides agree with TRBD1. Germline assignment: CDR1 LGHDT and CDR2 YNNKEL (reference sequence). With V trimmed by 0 bases and J by 9 bases, 5 bases remained unmatched. CDR3 length: 13 residues. CDR3: CASSQEGGTTQYF. The CDR3 DNA reads TGTGCCAGCAGCCAAGAAGGGGGCACGACGCAGTACTTC.

For the CDR3, the DNA is TGTGCCAGCAGCTTAGAGACAGTGGCCACTGAAGCTTTCTTT. Amino acid sequence: CASSLETVATEAFF. The chain combines TRBV7-9 with TRBJ1-1; a possible D gene is TRBD1 (5 bases). The CDR3 is 14 amino acids. V was clipped by 1 base and J by 4 bases, with 10 bases between them. The germline gives CDR1 SEHNR, CDR2 FQNEAQ (reference sequence).

This sequence joins TRBV20-1 and TRBJ2-4; D gene unclear. TRBJ2-5 matches the DNA end more closely, so the J call is doubtful. The CDR3 runs 14 residues. Germline loops: CDR1 DFQATT, CDR2 SNEGSKA (reference sequence). The CDR3 DNA follows: TGCAGTGCCCCGAAGGGTGTGAGCGAAGAGACCCAGTACTTC. Translating it yields CSAPKGVSEETQYF.

The chain carries TRBV2 and TRBJ2-3; tentative D call: TRBD2 (6 bases). Trimming stripped 0 bases from V and 1 base from J, with 14 bases between. The CDR3 is 17 residues long. Germline V CDR1 and CDR2: SNHLY, FYNNEI. This chain's CDR3 is CASSEAGGGWGTDTQYF. DNA of the CDR3: TGTGCCAGCAGTGAAGCCGGCGGAGGGTGGGGCACAGATACGCAGTATTTT.

The chain recombines TRBV7-8 with TRBJ2-7; D possibly corresponds to TRBD2 (6 bases). Judging by the DNA end, TRBJ2-5 fits better; the J call may be wrong. The CDR3 consists of 16 residues. Germline lookup yields CDR1 SGHVS and CDR2 FQNEAQ. CDR3 amino acids: CASSRSRTTTLETQYF. For the CDR3, the DNA is TGTGCCAGCAGCCGGTCTAGGACTACCACCCTGGAGACCCAGTACTTC.